This record concerns one T cell receptor beta chain sequence. Repertoires were generated with immunoSEQ multiplex PCR, while TCRdb's copy carries only in-frame clones and drops some. The sample contains about 82,000 clones, roughly 87% of which appear only once. The data derive from a study of glioma-infiltrating T cells after dendritic cell vaccination. Turning to the study itself: Patients received autologous tumor lysate-pulsed dendritic cell vaccination between about 2002 and 2013. Dendritic cell vaccine was injected intradermally three times, biweekly.

Time point described: after dendritic cell vaccination, including at tumor progression/relapse. PBMC were collected before vaccination, two weeks after the third vaccination, and at progression. Trimming took off 1 base at V and 2 bases at J, with 20 bases between the two ends. The CDR3 contains 18 residues. The clonotype was recovered from a human donor with glioblastoma. The starting material was blood, obtained after dendritic cell vaccination. The chain joins TRBV23-1 to TRBJ1-2, with a tentative D call TRBD1 (6 bases). TRBV23-1 is an open reading frame whose function is uncertain. The DNA of the CDR3 is TGCGCCAGCAGTCAATACCTCCTAGACAGGAAGCACAACTATGGCTACACCTTC. It translates to CASSQYLLDRKHNYGYTF.